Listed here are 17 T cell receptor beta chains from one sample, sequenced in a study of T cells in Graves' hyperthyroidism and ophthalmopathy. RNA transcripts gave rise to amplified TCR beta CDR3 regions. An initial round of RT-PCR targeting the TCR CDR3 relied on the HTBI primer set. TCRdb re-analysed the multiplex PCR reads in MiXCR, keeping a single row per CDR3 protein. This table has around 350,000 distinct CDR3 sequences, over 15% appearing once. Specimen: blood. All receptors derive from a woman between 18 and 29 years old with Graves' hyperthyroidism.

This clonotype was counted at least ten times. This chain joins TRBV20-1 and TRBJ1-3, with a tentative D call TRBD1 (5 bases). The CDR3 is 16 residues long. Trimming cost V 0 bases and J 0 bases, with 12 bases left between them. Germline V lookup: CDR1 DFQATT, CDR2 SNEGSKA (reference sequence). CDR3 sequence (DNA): TGCAGTGCTAGAGATGTGTGGGACTTCTCTGGAAACACCATATATTTT. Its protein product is CSARDVWDFSGNTIYF.

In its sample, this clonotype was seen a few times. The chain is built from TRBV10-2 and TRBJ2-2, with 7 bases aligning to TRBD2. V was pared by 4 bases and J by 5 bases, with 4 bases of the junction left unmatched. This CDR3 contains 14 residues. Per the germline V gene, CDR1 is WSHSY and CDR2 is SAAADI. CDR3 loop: CASSGGGVTGELFF. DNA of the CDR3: TGCGCCAGCAGTGGGGGGGGTGTGACCGGGGAGCTGTTTTTT.

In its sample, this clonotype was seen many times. In DNA, the CDR3 is TGTGCCATCAGTGAGTCTACGGGGGGTTCCGAGCAGTACTTC. Its translation: CAISESTGGSEQYF. V is TRBV10-3 and J is TRBJ2-7; TRBD2 aligns across 7 bases. The V gene's germline CDR1 is ENHRY and CDR2 SYGVKD. The CDR3 is made up of 14 amino acids. J lost 6 bases, V lost 0 bases, and 5 bases had no gene match.

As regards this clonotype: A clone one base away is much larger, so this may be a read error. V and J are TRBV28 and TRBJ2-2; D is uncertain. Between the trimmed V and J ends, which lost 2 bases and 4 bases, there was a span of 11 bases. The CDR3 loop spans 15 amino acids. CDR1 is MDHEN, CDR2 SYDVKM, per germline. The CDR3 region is CASSLRQRLTGELFF. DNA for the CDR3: TGTGCCAGCAGTTTAAGGCAGAGACTCACCGGGGAGCTGTTTTTT.

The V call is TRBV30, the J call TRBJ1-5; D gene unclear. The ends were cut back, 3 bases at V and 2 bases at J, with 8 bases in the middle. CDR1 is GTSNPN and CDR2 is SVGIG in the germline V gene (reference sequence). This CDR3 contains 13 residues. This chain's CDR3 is CAWRGARNQPQHF. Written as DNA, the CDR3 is TGTGCCTGGAGGGGTGCACGCAATCAGCCCCAGCATTTT.

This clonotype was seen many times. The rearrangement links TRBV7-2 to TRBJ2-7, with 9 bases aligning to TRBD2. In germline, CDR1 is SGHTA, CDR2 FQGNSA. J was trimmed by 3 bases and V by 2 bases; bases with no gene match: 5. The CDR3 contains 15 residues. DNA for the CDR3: TGTGCCAGCAGCTTAAGCGGCGGGGGGGGCTACGAGCAGTACTTC. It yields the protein CASSLSGGGGYEQYF.

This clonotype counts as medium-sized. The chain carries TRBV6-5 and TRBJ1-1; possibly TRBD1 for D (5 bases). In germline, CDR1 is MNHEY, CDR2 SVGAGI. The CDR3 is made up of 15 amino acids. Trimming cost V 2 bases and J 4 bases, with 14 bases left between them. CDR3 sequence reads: CASSYRGRDGTEAFF. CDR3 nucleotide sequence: TGTGCCAGCAGTTACAGAGGCAGGGACGGCACTGAAGCTTTCTTT.

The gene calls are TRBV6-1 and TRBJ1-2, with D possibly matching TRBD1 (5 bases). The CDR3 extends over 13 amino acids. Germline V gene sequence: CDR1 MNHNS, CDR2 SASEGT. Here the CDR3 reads CATVQGSGYGYTF. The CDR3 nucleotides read TGTGCGACCGTCCAGGGTTCGGGCTATGGCTACACCTTC.

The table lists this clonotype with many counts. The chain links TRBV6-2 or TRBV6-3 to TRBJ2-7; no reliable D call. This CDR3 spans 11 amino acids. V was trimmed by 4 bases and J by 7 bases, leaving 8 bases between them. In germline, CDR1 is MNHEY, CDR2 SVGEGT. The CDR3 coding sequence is TGTGCCAGCAGTTTTGCCGTGGAGCAGTACTTC. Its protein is CASSFAVEQYF.

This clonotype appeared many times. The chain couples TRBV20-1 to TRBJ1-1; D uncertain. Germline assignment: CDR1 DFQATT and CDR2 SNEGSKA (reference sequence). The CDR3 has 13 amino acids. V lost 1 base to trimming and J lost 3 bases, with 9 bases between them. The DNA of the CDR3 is TGCAGTGCTAGAGCGGGGTGGGACACTGAAGCTTTCTTT. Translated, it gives CSARAGWDTEAFF.

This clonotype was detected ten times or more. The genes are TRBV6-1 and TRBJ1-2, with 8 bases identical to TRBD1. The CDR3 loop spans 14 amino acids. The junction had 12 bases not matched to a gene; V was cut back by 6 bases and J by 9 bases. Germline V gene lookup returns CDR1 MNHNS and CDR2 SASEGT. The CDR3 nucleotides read TGTGCCAGCAGCCCCGCAGGGGGCAGTCGGAGCTACACCTTC. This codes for CASSPAGGSRSYTF.

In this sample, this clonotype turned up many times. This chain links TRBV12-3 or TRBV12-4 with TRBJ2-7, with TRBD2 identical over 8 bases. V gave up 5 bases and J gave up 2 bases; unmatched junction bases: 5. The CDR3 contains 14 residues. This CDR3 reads CASSPGLGTYEQYF. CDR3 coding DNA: TGTGCCAGCAGTCCGGGACTAGGGACCTACGAGCAGTACTTC.

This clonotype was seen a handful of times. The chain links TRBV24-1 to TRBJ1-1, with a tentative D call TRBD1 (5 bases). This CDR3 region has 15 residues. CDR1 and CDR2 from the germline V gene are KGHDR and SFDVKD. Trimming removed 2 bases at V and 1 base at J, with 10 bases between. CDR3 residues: CATSDSGTGNTEAFF. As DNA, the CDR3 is TGTGCCACCAGTGATTCCGGGACGGGGAACACTGAAGCTTTCTTT.

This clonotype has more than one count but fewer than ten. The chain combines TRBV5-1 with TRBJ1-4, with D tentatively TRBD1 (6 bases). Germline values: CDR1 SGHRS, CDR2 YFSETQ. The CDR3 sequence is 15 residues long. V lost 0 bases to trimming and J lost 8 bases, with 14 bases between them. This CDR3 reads CASSLGGALEEKLFF. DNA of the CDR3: TGCGCCAGCAGCTTGGGGGGGGCTTTAGAGGAAAAACTGTTTTTT.

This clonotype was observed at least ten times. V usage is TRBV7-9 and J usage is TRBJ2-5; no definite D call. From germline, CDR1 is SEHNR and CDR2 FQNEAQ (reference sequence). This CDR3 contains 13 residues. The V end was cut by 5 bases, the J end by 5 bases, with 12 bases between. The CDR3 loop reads CASSRLTAETQYF. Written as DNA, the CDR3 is TGTGCCAGCAGCCGACTCACGGCGGAGACCCAGTACTTC.

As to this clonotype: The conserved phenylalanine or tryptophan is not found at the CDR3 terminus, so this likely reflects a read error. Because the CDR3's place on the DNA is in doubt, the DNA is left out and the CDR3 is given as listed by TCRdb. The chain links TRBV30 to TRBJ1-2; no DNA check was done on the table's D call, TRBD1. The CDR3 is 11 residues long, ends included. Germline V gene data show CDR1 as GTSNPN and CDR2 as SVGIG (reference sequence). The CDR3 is CAWNVGDGYSV.

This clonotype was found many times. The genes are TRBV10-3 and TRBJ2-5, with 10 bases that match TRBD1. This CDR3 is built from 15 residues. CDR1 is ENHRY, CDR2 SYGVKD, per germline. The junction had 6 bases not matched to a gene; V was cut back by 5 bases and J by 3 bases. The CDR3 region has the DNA TGTGCCATCAGTATAACCGGGACAGGGGAAGAGACCCAGTACTTC. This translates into CAISITGTGEETQYF.